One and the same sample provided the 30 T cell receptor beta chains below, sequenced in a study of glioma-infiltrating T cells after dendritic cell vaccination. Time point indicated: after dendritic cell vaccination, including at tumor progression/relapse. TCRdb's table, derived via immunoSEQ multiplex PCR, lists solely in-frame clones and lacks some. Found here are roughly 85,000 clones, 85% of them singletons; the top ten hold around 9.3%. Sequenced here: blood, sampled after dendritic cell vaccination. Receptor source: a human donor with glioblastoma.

CDR3 bases: TGTGCCAGCAGTCCCTATTCAGGGGTACCTGAAGCTTTCTTT. It yields the protein CASSPYSGVPEAFF. The chain joins TRBV6-5 to TRBJ1-1, with D possibly being TRBD1 (6 bases). The CDR3 extends over 14 amino acids. Germline CDR1 and CDR2: MNHEY and SVGAGI. V lost 5 bases, J lost 6 bases, and 16 bases lay in between.

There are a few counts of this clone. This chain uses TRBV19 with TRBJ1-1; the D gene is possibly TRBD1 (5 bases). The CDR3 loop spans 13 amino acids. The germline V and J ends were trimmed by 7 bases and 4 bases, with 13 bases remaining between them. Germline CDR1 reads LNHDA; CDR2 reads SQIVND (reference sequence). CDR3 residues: CASTRWGGTEAFF. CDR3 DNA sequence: TGTGCCAGTACCCGCTGGGGGGGCACTGAAGCTTTCTTT.

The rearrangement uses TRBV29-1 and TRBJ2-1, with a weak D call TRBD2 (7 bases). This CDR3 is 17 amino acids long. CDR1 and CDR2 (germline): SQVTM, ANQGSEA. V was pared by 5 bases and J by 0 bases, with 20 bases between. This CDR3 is CSVPPPGGFSSYNEQFF. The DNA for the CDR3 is TGCAGCGTTCCCCCACCGGGGGGCTTCTCCTCCTACAATGAGCAGTTCTTC.

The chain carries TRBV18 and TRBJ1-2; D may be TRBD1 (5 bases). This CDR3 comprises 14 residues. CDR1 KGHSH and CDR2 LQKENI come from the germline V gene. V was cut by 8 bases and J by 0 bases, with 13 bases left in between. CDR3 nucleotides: TGTGCCAGCCGTGGTGCAGGGACTAACTATGGCTACACCTTC. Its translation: CASRGAGTNYGYTF.

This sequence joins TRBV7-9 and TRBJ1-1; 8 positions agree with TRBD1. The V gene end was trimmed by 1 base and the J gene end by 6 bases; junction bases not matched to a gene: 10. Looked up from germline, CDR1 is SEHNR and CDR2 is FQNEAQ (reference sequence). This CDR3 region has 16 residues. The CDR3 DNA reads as TGTGCCAGCAGCTTAGGAGACAGGGGTCGGATCGCTGAAGCTTTCTTT. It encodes CASSLGDRGRIAEAFF.

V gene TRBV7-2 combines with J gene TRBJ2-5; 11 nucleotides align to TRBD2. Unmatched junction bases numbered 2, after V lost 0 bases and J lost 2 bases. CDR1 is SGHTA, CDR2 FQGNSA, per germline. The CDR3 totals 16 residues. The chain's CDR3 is CASSLAASGGQETQYF. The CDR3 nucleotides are TGTGCCAGCAGCTTAGCGGCTAGCGGGGGGCAAGAGACCCAGTACTTC.

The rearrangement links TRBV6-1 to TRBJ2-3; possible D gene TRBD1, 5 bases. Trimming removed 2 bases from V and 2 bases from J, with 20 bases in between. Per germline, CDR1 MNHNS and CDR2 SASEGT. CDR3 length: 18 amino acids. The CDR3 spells CASSELGAMGIFTDTQYF. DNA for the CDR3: TGTGCCAGCAGTGAACTAGGGGCCATGGGAATATTCACAGATACGCAGTATTTT.

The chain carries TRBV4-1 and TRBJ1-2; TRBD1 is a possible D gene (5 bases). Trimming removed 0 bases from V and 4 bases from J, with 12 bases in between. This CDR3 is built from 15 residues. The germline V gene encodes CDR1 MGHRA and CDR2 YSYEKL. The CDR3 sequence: CASSQERGLGYGYTF. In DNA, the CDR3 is TGCGCCAGCAGCCAAGAAAGGGGCCTAGGCTATGGCTACACCTTC.

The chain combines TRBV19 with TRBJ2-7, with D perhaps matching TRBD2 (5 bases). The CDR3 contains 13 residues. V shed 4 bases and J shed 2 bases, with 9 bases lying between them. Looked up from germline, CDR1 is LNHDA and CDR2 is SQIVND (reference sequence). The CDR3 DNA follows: TGTGCCAGTAGTAGCGGGTTGGCCTACGAGCAGTACTTC. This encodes CASSSGLAYEQYF.

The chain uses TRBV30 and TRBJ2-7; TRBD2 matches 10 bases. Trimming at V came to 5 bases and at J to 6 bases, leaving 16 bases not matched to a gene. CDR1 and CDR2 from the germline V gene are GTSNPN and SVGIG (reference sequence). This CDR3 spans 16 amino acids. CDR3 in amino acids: CAWSSQGGLAFPEQYF. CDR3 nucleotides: TGTGCCTGGTCCTCTCAGGGGGGACTAGCGTTTCCCGAGCAGTACTTC.

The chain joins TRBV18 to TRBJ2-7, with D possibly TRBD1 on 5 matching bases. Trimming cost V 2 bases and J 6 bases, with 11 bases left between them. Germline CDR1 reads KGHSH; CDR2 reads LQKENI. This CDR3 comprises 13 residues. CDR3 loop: CASSPDQGSEQYF. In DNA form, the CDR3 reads TGTGCCAGCTCACCAGACCAGGGTAGCGAGCAGTACTTC.

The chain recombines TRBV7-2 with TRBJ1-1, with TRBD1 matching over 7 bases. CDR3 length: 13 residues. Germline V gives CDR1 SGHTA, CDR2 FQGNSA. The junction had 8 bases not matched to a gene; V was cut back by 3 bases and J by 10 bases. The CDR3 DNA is TGTGCCAGCAGCTTTCCTGGGCAGGGGGGAGCTTTCTTT. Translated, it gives CASSFPGQGGAFF.

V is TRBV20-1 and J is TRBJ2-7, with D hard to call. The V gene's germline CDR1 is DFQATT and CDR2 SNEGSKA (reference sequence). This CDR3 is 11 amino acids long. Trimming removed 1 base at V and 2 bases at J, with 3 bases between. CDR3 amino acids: CSARGAYEQYF. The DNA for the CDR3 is TGCAGTGCTAGAGGAGCCTACGAGCAGTACTTC.

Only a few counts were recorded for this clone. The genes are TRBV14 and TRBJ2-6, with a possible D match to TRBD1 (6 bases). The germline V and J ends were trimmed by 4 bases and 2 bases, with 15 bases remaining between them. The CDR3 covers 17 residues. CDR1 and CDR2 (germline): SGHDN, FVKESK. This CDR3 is CASSPQQGLTGANVLTF. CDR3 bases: TGTGCCAGCAGCCCCCAACAGGGTTTAACTGGGGCCAACGTCCTGACTTTC.

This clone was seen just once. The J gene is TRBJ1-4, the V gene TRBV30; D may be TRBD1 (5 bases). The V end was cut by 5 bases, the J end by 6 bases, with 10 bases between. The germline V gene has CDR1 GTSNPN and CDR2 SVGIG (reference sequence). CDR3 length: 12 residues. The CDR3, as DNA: TGTGCCTGGGACGGGGGGGATGAAAAACTGTTTTTT. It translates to CAWDGGDEKLFF.

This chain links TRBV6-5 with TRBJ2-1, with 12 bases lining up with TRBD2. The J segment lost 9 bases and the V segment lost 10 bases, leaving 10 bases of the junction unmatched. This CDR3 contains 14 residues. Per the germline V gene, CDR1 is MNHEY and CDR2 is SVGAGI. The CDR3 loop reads CATRVLAGGGEQFF. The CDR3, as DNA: TGTGCCACCAGAGTCCTAGCGGGAGGGGGTGAGCAGTTCTTC.

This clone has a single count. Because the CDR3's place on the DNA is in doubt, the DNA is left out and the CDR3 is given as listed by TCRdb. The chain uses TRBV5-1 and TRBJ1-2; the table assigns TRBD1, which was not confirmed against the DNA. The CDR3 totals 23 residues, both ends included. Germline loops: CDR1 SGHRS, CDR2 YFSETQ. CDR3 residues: CASSLGMRQQLGGSGPGSYGYTF.

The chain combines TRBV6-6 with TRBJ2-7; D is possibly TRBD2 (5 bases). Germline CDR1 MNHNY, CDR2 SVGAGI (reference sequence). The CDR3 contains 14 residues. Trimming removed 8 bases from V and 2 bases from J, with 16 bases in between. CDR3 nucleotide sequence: TGTGCCAGCGGCCCATGGCCGGGAACCTACGAGCAGTACTTC. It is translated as CASGPWPGTYEQYF.

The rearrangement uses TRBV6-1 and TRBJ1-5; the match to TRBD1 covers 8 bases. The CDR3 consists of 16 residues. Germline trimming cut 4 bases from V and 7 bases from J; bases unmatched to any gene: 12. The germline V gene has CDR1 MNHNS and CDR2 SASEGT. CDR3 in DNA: TGTGCCAGCAGTGCCGTACCAGGGGGCGCCGGGCAGCCCCAGCATTTT. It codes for CASSAVPGGAGQPQHF.

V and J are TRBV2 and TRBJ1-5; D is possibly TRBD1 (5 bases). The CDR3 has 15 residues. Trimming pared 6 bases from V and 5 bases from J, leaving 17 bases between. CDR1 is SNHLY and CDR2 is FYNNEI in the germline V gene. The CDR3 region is CASSQTGLPDQPQHF. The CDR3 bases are TGTGCCAGCAGCCAGACGGGACTTCCCGATCAGCCCCAGCATTTT.

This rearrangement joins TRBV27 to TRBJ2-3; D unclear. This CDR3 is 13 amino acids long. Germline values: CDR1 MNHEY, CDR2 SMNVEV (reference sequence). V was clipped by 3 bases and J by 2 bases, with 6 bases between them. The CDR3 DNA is TGTGCCAGCAGTTTCAGTCCCACAGATACGCAGTATTTT. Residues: CASSFSPTDTQYF.

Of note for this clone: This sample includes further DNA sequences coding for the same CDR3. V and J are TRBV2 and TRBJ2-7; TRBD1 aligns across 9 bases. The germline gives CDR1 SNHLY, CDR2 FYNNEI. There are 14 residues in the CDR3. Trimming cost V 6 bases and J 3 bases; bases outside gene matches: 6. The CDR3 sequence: CASRPGQGVYEQYF. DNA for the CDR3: TGTGCCAGCAGACCGGGACAGGGAGTCTACGAGCAGTACTTC.

The DNA of the CDR3 is TGTGCCAGCAGGGGCAGGCATTACGAGCAGTACTTC. Residues: CASRGRHYEQYF. The V and J genes are TRBV2 and TRBJ2-5; D not resolved. The end of the DNA fits TRBJ2-7 better, so the J call may be wrong. CDR3 length equals 12 residues. Germline V gene lookup returns CDR1 SNHLY and CDR2 FYNNEI.

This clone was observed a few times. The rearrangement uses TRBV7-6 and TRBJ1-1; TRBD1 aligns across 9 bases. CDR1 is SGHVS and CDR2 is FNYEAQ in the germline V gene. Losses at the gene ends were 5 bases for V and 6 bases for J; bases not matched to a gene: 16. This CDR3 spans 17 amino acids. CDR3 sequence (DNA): TGTGCCAGCAGCCAAGATGCACCGGGACAGGGAGAACCTGAAGCTTTCTTT. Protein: CASSQDAPGQGEPEAFF.

The CDR3 coding sequence is TGTGCCAGCAGTGACTCTAACTCTGGGGCCAACGTCCTGACTTTC. It translates to CASSDSNSGANVLTF. The rearrangement joins TRBV6-4 to TRBJ2-6; D is unclear. The germline CDR1 and CDR2 sequences are MRHNA and SNTAGT. V was pared by 0 bases and J by 0 bases, with 3 bases between. The CDR3 loop spans 15 amino acids.

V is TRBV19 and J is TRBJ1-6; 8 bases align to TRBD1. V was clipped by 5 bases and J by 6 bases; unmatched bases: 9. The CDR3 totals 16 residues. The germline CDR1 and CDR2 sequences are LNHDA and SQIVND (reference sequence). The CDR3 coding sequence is TGTGCCAGTAGTCCGTCGACAGGGGTTGGTAATTCACCCCTCCACTTT. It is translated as CASSPSTGVGNSPLHF.

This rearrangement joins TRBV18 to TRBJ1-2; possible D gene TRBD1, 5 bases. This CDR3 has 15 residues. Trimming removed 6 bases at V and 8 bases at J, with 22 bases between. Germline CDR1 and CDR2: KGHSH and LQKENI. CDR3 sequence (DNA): TGTGCCAGCTCTAATTGGGGCAACATCGGAGAGGGCTACACCTTC. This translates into CASSNWGNIGEGYTF.

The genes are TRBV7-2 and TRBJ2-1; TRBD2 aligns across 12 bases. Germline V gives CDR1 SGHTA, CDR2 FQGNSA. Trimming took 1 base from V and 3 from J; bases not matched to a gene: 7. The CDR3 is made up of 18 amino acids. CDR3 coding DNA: TGTGCCAGCAGCTTAGGACTAGCGGGAGAAAGGGTCTACAATGAGCAGTTCTTC. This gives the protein CASSLGLAGERVYNEQFF. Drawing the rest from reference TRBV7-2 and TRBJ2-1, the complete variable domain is GAGVSQSPSNKVTEKGKDVELRCDPISGHTALYWYRQSLGQGLEFLIYFQGNSAPDKSGLPSDRFSAERTGGSVSTLTIQRTQQEDSAVYLCASSLGLAGERVYNEQFFGPGTRLTVL.

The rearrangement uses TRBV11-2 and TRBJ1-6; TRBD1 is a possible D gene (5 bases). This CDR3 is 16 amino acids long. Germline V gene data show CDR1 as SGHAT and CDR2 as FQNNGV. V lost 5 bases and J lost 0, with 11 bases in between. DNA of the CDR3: TGTGCCAGCAGCCCCGGGGGGAGCTCCTATAATTCACCCCTCCACTTT. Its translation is CASSPGGSSYNSPLHF. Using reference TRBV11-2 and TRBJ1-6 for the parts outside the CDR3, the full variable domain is EAGVAQSPRYKIIEKRQSVAFWCNPISGHATLYWYQQILGQGPKLLIQFQNNGVVDDSQLPKDRFSAERLKGVDSTLKIQPAKLEDSAVYLCASSPGGSSYNSPLHFGNGTRLTVT.

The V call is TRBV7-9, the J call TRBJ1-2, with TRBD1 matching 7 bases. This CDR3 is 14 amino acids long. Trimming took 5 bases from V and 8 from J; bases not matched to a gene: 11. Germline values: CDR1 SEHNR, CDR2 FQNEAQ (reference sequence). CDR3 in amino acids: CASSVTGVSTGYTF. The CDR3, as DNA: TGTGCCAGCAGCGTTACAGGGGTTTCTACGGGCTACACCTTC.